This TCR beta chain comes out of a study of early T cells in non-severe SARS-CoV-2 infection. Study-level background: Sequencing of unsorted whole blood was done on bulk RNA, leaving chains unpaired.

CDR1 and CDR2 from the germline V gene are SGHVS and FQNEAQ. V shed 5 bases and J 8 bases; nucleotides not matched to a gene: 3. This CDR3 is 14 amino acids long. As part of library construction, unique molecular identifiers were attached to individual cDNA molecules. Each CDR3 protein gets one entry after TCRdb re-called the 5' RACE reads with MiXCR. The table shows 55,000 to 80,000 distinct CDR3 sequences, with over 10% occurring only once. The chain carries TRBV7-8 and TRBJ1-6, with 10 bases that match TRBD1. The source is an adult who was a healthcare worker with PCR-confirmed SARS-CoV-2 infection or an uninfected control (not recorded which). The source was whole blood, collected at baseline. CDR3 nucleotides: TGTGCCAGCAGCCTCGACAGGGGGCATTCACCCCTCCACTTT. This translates into CASSLDRGHSPLHF.